The clone carrying this T cell receptor beta chain was counted a few times. Antigen unknown. 60 Vbeta and 13 Jbeta primers were used in PCR. The assay was immunoSEQ multiplex PCR, and TCRdb's table has in-frame clones only and misses some. Of about 89,000 clones in the sample, roughly three quarters were seen once. The sample originates from a study of cytomegalovirus exposure and HLA in healthy donors. Background on the study: One earlier analysis, a look at roughly 180 million T cells, found 117 million unique TCR beta sequences. Overall study results and limits: Later, an analysis found that common viral pathogens appeared to be linked with several of the most significant clusters. In vitro data verified three CMV-associated chains as specific for CMV antigens.

Germline V gives CDR1 SNHLY, CDR2 FYNNEI. CDR3 length equals 13 residues. V lost 0 bases and J 4 bases, leaving 6 bases between the germline ends. The clonotype originates from a man in his thirties or forties in good health and CMV-seronegative. The material sequenced was PBMCs. The rearrangement links TRBV2 to TRBJ1-1; no definite D call. The CDR3 nucleotides read TGTGCCAGCAGTGAAGCCGGGGTCACTGAAGCTTTCTTT. Protein product: CASSEAGVTEAFF.